This TCR beta chain was recorded in a study of blood T cell repertoires in COVID-19. As for the study in general: Researchers got acute and convalescent COVID-19 samples from the United States, Italy and Spain. T cells, B-cell-depleted T cells, or PBMCs supplied cDNA or gDNA.

In the original analysis: Amplifying reference gene primers gave estimates of nucleated cell counts. Here immunoSEQ multiplex PCR was the method, and the copy in TCRdb shows in-frame clones only, minus some. The DNA gave D and trimming, while V, J and clone size come from that table. The sample holds 150,000 to 200,000 clones, around 85% seen once. The ends lost 5 bases at V and 0 bases at J; junction bases unmatched: 8. Germline CDR1 WSHSY, CDR2 SAAADI. CDR3 length: 17 amino acids. Sequencing was carried out using peripheral blood. This clonotype originated in a man in his sixties or seventies with active or convalescent COVID-19. The chain combines TRBV10-2 with TRBJ1-5; 9 nucleotides match TRBD1. The CDR3 spells CASSKQGARVSNQPQHF. Here the CDR3 DNA reads TGCGCCAGCAGTAAACAGGGGGCACGAGTTAGCAATCAGCCCCAGCATTTT.